This TCR beta chain originates from a study of blood T cell repertoires in COVID-19 (TCRdb year 2020). General notes on the study: Collaborator samples came from the United States, Italy and Spain and covered acute and convalescent phases of COVID-19. The repertoires were released in a freely available public database meant as a resource for research on the immune response to SARS-CoV-2. The material from the prospective study consisted of cDNA or gDNA derived from T cells, B-cell-depleted T cells, or PBMCs. Samples were obtained from the ongoing ImmuneRACE study (first 160 participants) and from over a thousand subjects provided by 6 global collaborators. A de-identified subject ID, COVID-19 status, age in years and sex were almost always included in the sample metadata. Deeply sampled blood TCRbeta repertoires from subjects exposed to, actively infected with, or recovered from COVID-19 were included in the dataset. HLA class I and class II types, where available, came from metadata supplied by the sample provider rather than from assay-based typing.

One collaborating source in Seattle enrolled patients while the patients were actively infected and followed the patients over time throughout the course of disease. Whole blood was collected in K2EDTA tubes by collaborating institutions according to the institutions' own protocols. For TCRbeta analysis, collaborator samples were shipped as frozen whole blood, as isolated PBMCs, or as DNA extracted from either sample type. The paper as a whole reports these results and caveats: How much clinical and demographic metadata was included differed by source and by participant, and the metadata was provided uncurated.

A remark on this clone: What this receptor recognizes is not known. No base qualities exist here, and no much larger clone lies one base off it.

TCRbeta CDR3 regions were amplified from genomic DNA using the immunoSEQ Assay, a bias-controlled multiplex PCR. In the authors' own workflow: The number of nucleated cells in each sample was estimated from the amplification of reference gene primers within the assay. Sequence reads were collapsed and filtered to measure the absolute abundance of every unique TCRbeta CDR3 rearrangement. Productive Simpson clonality was computed per sample as the square root of Simpson's diversity index over productive rearrangements. The source is immuneACCESS, and TCRdb retained only in-frame sequences with V and J called. Part of the clones is not carried over; for the studies checked, unresolved V genes explain less than half of this, and the remainder is unexplained. V and J calls and clone size are copied from that table; D and trimming were computed from the DNA. The sample table records around 150,000 clones; 85% to 90% of these occur just once. The ten largest account for 10% to 13% of the sample.

CDR1 SEHNR and CDR2 FQNEAQ were looked up in the germline V gene (reference sequence). Including cysteine and phenylalanine, the CDR3 has 16 amino acids. This entry keeps only the CDR3 DNA: 48 bases, framed from base 1. Trimming removed 5 bases from V and 0 bases from J, leaving 16 bases between the germline ends. The chain employs TRBV7-9 and TRBJ1-1; no confident D gene assignment can be made. Sequencing was carried out using peripheral blood. The source is a woman aged 70-85 years with COVID-19, enrolled during active disease. The sequenced DNA: TGTGCCAGCAGCCCCTCCACAGCTAAGATGAACACTGAAGCTTTCTTT. Its amino acids are CASSPSTAKMNTEAFF.